The 6 T cell receptor beta chains presented below share a single source sample, sequenced in a study of T cells in Graves' hyperthyroidism and ophthalmopathy. TCR beta CDR3 regions were amplified from RNA. HTBI primers drove first-round RT-PCR of the TCR CDR3. From the multiplex PCR reads, TCRdb called clonotypes with MiXCR, one entry per CDR3 protein. The repertoire holds fewer than 700,000 distinct CDR3 sequences, with roughly 15% as singletons. Specimen: blood. The receptors derive from a woman under 40 with Graves' hyperthyroidism.

This clonotype was seen repeatedly, ten times or more. The chain joins TRBV10-2 to TRBJ2-7; TRBD2 might be the D (6 bases). Between the trimmed V and J ends, which lost 3 bases and 7 bases, there was a span of 19 bases. The CDR3 length is 15 residues. Germline V CDR1 and CDR2: WSHSY, SAAADI. Here the CDR3 reads CASSDPHSGLGEQYF. In nucleotides, the CDR3 is TGCGCCAGCAGTGACCCCCACAGCGGGTTAGGGGAGCAGTACTTC.

This clonotype was counted at least ten times. This chain's CDR3 is CAWSVLAEVYGYTF. The CDR3, as DNA: TGTGCCTGGAGTGTACTAGCGGAGGTCTATGGCTACACCTTC. V gene TRBV30 combines with J gene TRBJ1-2; no clear D gene. The CDR3 is made up of 14 amino acids. Per germline, CDR1 GTSNPN and CDR2 SVGIG (reference sequence). Trimming removed 0 bases from V and 4 bases from J, with 12 bases in between.

This clonotype was counted at least ten times. V is TRBV7-2 and J is TRBJ2-2; D is ambiguous. There are 15 residues in the CDR3. Trimming took 2 bases from V and 1 from J, leaving 8 bases between them. Germline V CDR1 and CDR2: SGHTA, FQGNSA. The CDR3: CASSLRTVNTGELFF. CDR3 nucleotide sequence: TGTGCCAGCAGCTTAAGAACAGTGAACACCGGGGAGCTGTTTTTT.

There are many counts of this clonotype. The rearrangement uses TRBV6-1 and TRBJ2-2; TRBD1 agrees at 7 bases. This CDR3 has 14 residues. Per the germline V gene, CDR1 is MNHNS and CDR2 is SASEGT. Trimming removed 5 bases from V and 5 bases from J; junction bases left unmatched: 5. CDR3 protein: CASSTNRGTGELFF. The CDR3 bases are TGTGCCAGCAGTACAAACAGGGGAACCGGGGAGCTGTTTTTT.

This clonotype was recorded a few times. Possible read error: a much larger clone is one base away. The chain uses TRBV7-7 and TRBJ2-1, with unresolved D. Germline loops: CDR1 SSHAT, CDR2 FNYEAQ (reference sequence). This CDR3 is built from 14 residues. CDR3 DNA sequence: TGTGCTAGCAACTTAGAGGTTCAGGACGGCGAGCAGTTCTTC. It encodes CASNLEVQDGEQFF. The full variable domain, in which reference TRBV7-7 and TRBJ2-1 provide the parts outside the CDR3, is GAGVSQSPRYKVTKRGQDVTLRCDPISSHATLYWYQQALGQGPEFLTYFNYEAQPDKSGLPSDRFSAERPEGSISTLTIQRTEQRDSAMYRCASNLEVQDGEQFFGPGTRLTVL.

Many counts were recorded for this clonotype. V is TRBV6-1 and J is TRBJ1-6, with a weak D call TRBD1 (5 bases). Germline CDR1 and CDR2: MNHNS and SASEGT. The CDR3 length is 14 residues. The V gene lost 7 bases and the J gene lost 6 bases, with 13 bases spanning the gap. The CDR3 region is CASTKRQSNSPLHF. The CDR3 coding sequence is TGTGCCAGCACCAAGAGACAGAGTAATTCACCCCTCCACTTT.